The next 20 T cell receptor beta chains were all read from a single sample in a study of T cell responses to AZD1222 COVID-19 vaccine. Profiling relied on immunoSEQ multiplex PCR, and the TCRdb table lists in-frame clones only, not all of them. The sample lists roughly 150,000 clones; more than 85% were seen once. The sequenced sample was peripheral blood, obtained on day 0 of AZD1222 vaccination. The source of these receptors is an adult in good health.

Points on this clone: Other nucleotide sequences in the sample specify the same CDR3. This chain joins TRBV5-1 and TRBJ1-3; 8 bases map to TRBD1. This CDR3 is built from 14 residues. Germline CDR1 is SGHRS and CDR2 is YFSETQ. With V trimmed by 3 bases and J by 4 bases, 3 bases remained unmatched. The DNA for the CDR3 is TGCGCCAGCAGCTCATGGACAGGGGGAAACACCATATATTTT. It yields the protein CASSSWTGGNTIYF.

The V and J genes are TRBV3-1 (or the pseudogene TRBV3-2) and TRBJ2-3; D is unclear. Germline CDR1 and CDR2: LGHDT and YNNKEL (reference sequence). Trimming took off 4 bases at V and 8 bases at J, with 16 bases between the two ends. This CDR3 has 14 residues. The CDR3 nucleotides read TGTGCCAGCAGCCTTGCTAGTCACGCAGCTACGCAGTATTTT. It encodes CASSLASHAATQYF.

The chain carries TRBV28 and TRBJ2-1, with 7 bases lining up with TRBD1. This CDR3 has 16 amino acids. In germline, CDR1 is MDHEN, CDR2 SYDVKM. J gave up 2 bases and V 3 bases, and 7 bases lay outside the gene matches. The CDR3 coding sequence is TGTGCCAGCAGTTTCTGGACAGGTCGTGCCTACAATGAGCAGTTCTTC. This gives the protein CASSFWTGRAYNEQFF.

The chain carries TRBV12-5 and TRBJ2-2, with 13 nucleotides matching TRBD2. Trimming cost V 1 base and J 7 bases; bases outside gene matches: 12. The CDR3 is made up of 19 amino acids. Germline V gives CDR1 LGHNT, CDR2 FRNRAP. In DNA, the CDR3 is TGTGCTAGTGGTTTGGCCCCTTTACTAGCGGGAGGGCCCGGCGGGGAGCTGTTTTTT. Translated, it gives CASGLAPLLAGGPGGELFF. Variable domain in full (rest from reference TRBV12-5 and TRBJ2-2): DARVTQTPRHKVTEMGQEVTMRCQPILGHNTVFWYRQTMMQGLELLAYFRNRAPLDDSGMPKDRFSAEMPDATLATLKIQPSEPRDSAVYFCASGLAPLLAGGPGGELFFGEGSRLTVL.

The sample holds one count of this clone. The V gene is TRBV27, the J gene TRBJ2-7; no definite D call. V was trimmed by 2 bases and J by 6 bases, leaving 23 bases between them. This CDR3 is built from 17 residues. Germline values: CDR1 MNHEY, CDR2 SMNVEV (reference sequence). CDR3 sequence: CASSLTSVAVPALEQYF. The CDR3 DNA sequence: TGTGCCAGCAGTTTAACTTCCGTAGCTGTCCCCGCGCTCGAGCAGTACTTC.

The CDR3 sequence: CASGSGQGAGNTIYF. The CDR3, as DNA: TGTGCTAGTGGTTCGGGACAGGGGGCTGGAAACACCATATATTTT. This chain uses TRBV12-5 with TRBJ1-3; TRBD1 matches 11 bases. CDR1 is LGHNT and CDR2 is FRNRAP in the germline V gene. J lost 2 bases, V lost 4 bases, and 1 base had no gene match. The CDR3 consists of 15 residues.

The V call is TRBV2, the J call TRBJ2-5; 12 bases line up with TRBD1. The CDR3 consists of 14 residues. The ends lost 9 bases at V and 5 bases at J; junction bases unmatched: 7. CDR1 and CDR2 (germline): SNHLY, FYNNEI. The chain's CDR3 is CARGGTGGLETQYF. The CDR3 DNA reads TGTGCCAGAGGCGGGACAGGGGGCTTGGAGACCCAGTACTTC.

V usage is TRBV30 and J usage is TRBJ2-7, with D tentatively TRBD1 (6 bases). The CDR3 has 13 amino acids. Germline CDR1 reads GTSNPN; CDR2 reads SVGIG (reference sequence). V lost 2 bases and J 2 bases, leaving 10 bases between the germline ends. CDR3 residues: CAWSLNRAYEQYF. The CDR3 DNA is TGTGCCTGGAGTTTAAACAGGGCCTACGAGCAGTACTTC.

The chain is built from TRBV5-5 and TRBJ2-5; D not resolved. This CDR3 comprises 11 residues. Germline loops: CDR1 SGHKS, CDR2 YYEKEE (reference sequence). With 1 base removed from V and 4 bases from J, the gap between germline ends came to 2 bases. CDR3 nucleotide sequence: TGTGCCAGCAGCTTGACAGAGACCCAGTACTTC. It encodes CASSLTETQYF.

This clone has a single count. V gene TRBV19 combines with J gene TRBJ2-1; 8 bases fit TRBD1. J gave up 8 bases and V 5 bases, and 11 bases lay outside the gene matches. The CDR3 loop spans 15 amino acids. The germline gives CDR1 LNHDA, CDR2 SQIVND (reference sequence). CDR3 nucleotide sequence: TGTGCCAGTAGTGCCCAGGGGGCGTTCCGCGATGAGCAGTTCTTC. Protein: CASSAQGAFRDEQFF.

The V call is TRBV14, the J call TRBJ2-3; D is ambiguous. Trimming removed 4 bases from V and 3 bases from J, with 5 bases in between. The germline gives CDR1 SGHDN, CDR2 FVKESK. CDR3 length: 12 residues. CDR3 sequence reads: CASSLGTDTQYF. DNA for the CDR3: TGTGCCAGCAGCCTGGGGACAGATACGCAGTATTTT.

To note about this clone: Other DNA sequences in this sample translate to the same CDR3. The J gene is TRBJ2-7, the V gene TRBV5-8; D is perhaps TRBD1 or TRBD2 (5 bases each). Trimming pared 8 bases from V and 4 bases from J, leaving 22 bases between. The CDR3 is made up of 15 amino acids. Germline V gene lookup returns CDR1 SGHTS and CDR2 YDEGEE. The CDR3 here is CASTTGTRGNYEQYF. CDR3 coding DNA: TGTGCCAGTACAACAGGTACCAGAGGGAATTACGAGCAGTACTTC.

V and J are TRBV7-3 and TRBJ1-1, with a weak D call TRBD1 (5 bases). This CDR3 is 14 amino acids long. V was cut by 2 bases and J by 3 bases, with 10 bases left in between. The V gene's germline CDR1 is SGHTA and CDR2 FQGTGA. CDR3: CASSLRGEDTEAFF. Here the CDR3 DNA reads TGTGCCAGCAGCTTACGAGGGGAGGACACTGAAGCTTTCTTT.

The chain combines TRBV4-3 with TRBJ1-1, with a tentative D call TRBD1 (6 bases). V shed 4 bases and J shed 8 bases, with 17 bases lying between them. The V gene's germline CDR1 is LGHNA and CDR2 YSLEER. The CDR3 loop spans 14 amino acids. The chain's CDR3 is CASSRGQGSVEAFF. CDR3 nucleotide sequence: TGCGCCAGCAGCCGCGGGCAGGGGAGTGTGGAAGCTTTCTTT.

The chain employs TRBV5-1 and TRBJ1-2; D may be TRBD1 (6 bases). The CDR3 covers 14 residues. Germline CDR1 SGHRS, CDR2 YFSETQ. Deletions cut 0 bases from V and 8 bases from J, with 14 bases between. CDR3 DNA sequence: TGCGCCAGCAGCTTGGATAGGACAGCGAGCGGCTACACCTTC. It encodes CASSLDRTASGYTF.

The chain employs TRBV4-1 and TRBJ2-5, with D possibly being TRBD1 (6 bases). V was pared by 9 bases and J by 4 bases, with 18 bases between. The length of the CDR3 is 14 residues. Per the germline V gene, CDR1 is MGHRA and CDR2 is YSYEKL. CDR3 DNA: TGCGCCAGTGCAGACAGGCCCATTGGAGAGACCCAGTACTTC. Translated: CASADRPIGETQYF.

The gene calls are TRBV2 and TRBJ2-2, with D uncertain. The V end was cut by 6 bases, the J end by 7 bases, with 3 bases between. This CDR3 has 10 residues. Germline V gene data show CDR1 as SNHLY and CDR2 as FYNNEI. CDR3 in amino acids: CASRHGELFF. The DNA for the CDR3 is TGTGCCAGCAGACACGGGGAGCTGTTTTTT.

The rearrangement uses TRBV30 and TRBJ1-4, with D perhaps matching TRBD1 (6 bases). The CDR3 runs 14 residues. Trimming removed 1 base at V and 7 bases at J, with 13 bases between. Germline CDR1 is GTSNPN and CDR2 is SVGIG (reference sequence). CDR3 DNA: TGTGCCTGGAGTGGGGGGCGCGGATTTGAAAAACTGTTTTTT. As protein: CAWSGGRGFEKLFF. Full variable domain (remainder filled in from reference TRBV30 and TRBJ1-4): SQTIHQWPATLVQPVGSPLSLECTVEGTSNPNLYWYRQAAGRGLQLLFYSVGIGQISSEVPQNLSASRPQDRQFILSSKKLLLSDSGFYLCAWSGGRGFEKLFFGSGTQLSVL.

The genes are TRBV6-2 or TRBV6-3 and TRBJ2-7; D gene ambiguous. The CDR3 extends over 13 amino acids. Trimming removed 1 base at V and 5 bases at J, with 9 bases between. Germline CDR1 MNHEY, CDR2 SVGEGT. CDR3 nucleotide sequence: TGTGCCAGCAGTTACTTGAGAAGGGACGAGCAGTACTTC. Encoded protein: CASSYLRRDEQYF.

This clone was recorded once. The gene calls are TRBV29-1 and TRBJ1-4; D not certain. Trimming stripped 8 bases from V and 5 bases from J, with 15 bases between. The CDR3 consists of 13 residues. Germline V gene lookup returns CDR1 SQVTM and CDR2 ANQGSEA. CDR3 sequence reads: CSYSSMGNEKLFF. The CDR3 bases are TGCAGCTACAGCAGTATGGGCAATGAAAAACTGTTTTTT.